Sequencing of this T cell receptor beta chain was carried out in a study of cytomegalovirus exposure and HLA in healthy donors. Only in-frame clones appear in the TCRdb table, and some are missing; sequencing was by immunoSEQ multiplex PCR. The table records 150,000 to 180,000 clones, 75% to 90% of them present only once. The V gene's germline CDR1 is SGHRS and CDR2 YFSETQ. This CDR3 is built from 15 residues. After removal of 4 bases from V and 1 base from J, the junction contained 5 bases not matched to a gene. Remarks on this clone: This sample includes further DNA sequences coding for the same CDR3.

The TCR originated in a man between 18 and 29 years old in good health and CMV-seropositive. The material sequenced was PBMCs. The chain couples TRBV5-1 to TRBJ2-5, with 9 bases identical to TRBD2. CDR3 coding DNA: TGCGCCAGCAGCCCAGCGGGGGGCCTCCAAGAGACCCAGTACTTC. Its protein is CASSPAGGLQETQYF.